A single sample is the source of the 29 T cell receptor beta chains below, sequenced in a study of shared clonotypes between healthy human individuals. TCRdb keeps only in-frame clones here, not all; method: immunoSEQ multiplex PCR. Of roughly 2.4 million clones listed, approximately 95% are singletons. The specimen sequenced was naive CD4+ T cells sorted from blood. Subset reported: CD45RA+ positively selected. These receptors were obtained from a man younger than 35 in good health.

This chain connects TRBV25-1 to TRBJ2-5; D is unresolved. The germline V and J ends were trimmed by 0 bases and 2 bases, with 7 bases remaining between them. This CDR3 has 14 residues. CDR1 and CDR2 (germline): MGHDK, SYGVNS. CDR3 DNA sequence: TGTGCCAGCAGTGAATATAACGGGCAAGAGACCCAGTACTTC. Amino acids: CASSEYNGQETQYF.

The V gene is TRBV19, the J gene TRBJ2-3; the match to TRBD2 covers 7 bases. V gave up 3 bases and J gave up 12 bases; unmatched junction bases: 6. Germline-derived CDR1 and CDR2 are LNHDA and SQIVND (reference sequence). The CDR3 contains 12 residues. CDR3 protein: CASSIAAGFQYF. The CDR3 DNA follows: TGTGCCAGTAGTATTGCAGCGGGGTTTCAGTATTTT.

V gene TRBV6-5 combines with J gene TRBJ2-4; 7 bases agree with TRBD1. From germline, CDR1 is MNHEY and CDR2 SVGAGI. The CDR3 extends over 14 amino acids. V was pared by 4 bases and J by 3 bases, with 3 bases of the junction left unmatched. Here the CDR3 DNA reads TGTGCCAGCAGTTCCGGGGACAGCAAAAACATTCAGTACTTC. Protein: CASSSGDSKNIQYF.

The chain uses TRBV6-5 and TRBJ1-2; no definite D call. CDR1 is MNHEY and CDR2 is SVGAGI in the germline V gene. The V and J ends lost 0 bases and 2 bases respectively, with 7 bases between them. This CDR3 has 14 residues. Written as DNA, the CDR3 is TGTGCCAGCAGTTACTCATCACTGAACTATGGCTACACCTTC. It encodes CASSYSSLNYGYTF.

The chain carries TRBV5-8 and TRBJ2-2; perhaps TRBD1 as D (6 bases). V dropped 2 bases and J dropped 6 bases, with 14 bases sitting between them. Germline lookup yields CDR1 SGHTS and CDR2 YDEGEE. This CDR3 has 15 residues. The CDR3 DNA reads TGTGCCAGCAGCTTTTACAGGGCAAGGGCCGGGGAGCTGTTTTTT. The encoded protein is CASSFYRARAGELFF.

A note on this clone: A junction end diverges from the germline sequence, so it may reflect a read error. The chain employs TRBV7-9 and TRBJ2-5; a weak D match, TRBD1 (6 bases). Per germline, CDR1 SEHNR and CDR2 FQNEAQ (reference sequence). CDR3 length equals 14 residues. In DNA, the CDR3 is TGTGCCAGCAGCTTAGGGGACAACCAAGAAACCCAGTACTTC. It specifies CASSLGDNQETQYF.

The CDR3 region is CASSYWRSANTGELFF. DNA for the CDR3: TGTGCCAGCAGTTACTGGCGGAGCGCGAACACCGGGGAGCTGTTTTTT. The chain uses TRBV6-5 and TRBJ2-2, with D uncertain. Looked up from germline, CDR1 is MNHEY and CDR2 is SVGAGI. Deletions cut 1 base from V and 0 bases from J, with 9 bases between. This CDR3 is built from 16 residues.

V gene TRBV6-5 combines with J gene TRBJ2-6, with D possibly TRBD2 on 5 matching bases. This CDR3 has 15 amino acids. Deletions cut 8 bases from V and 4 bases from J, with 15 bases between. Germline V gene data show CDR1 as MNHEY and CDR2 as SVGAGI. As DNA, the CDR3 is TGTGCCAGCGGCTCAAGCGGAGGCGGGGCCAACGTCCTGACTTTC. Translating gives CASGSSGGGANVLTF.

This rearrangement joins TRBV25-1 to TRBJ1-1; a possible D gene is TRBD1 (6 bases). Germline V gene sequence: CDR1 MGHDK, CDR2 SYGVNS. CDR3 length: 15 residues. Trimming left V 6 bases short and J 6 bases short, with 20 bases between. CDR3 protein: CASSLVGGPGAEAFF. The DNA of the CDR3 is TGTGCCAGCAGCCTCGTAGGGGGACCGGGCGCTGAAGCTTTCTTT.

J is TRBJ2-5 and V is TRBV12-5, with D perhaps matching TRBD1 (6 bases). Deletions cut 0 bases from V and 4 bases from J, with 12 bases between. Germline lookup yields CDR1 LGHNT and CDR2 FRNRAP. The CDR3 is 15 residues long. Here the CDR3 reads CASGLVPGRGETQYF. As DNA, the CDR3 is TGTGCTAGTGGTTTGGTACCCGGCAGGGGAGAGACCCAGTACTTC.

The rearrangement joins TRBV29-1 to TRBJ1-1; D is possibly TRBD1 (6 bases). Germline CDR1 is SQVTM and CDR2 is ANQGSEA. The length of the CDR3 is 13 residues. V lost 5 bases to trimming and J lost 1 base, with 11 bases between them. CDR3 DNA sequence: TGCAGCGTTTCGGAACAGGGGAACACTGAAGCTTTCTTT. It is translated as CSVSEQGNTEAFF.

This chain uses TRBV7-8 with TRBJ2-7; either TRBD1 or TRBD2 may supply D (6 bases each). The V end was cut by 5 bases, the J end by 2 bases, with 19 bases between. CDR3 length: 16 amino acids. From germline, CDR1 is SGHVS and CDR2 FQNEAQ. Here the CDR3 DNA reads TGTGCCAGCAGCCCTCGAGGGGGGCATACCCCCTACGAGCAGTACTTC. Translation: CASSPRGGHTPYEQYF. Full variable domain (remainder filled in from reference TRBV7-8 and TRBJ2-7): GAGVSQSPRYKVAKRGQDVALRCDPISGHVSLFWYQQALGQGPEFLTYFQNEAQLDKSGLPSDRFFAERPEGSVSTLKIQRTQQEDSAVYLCASSPRGGHTPYEQYFGPGTRLTVT.

The chain couples TRBV18 to TRBJ2-7; tentative D call: TRBD2 (5 bases). With 3 bases removed from V and 3 bases from J, the gap between germline ends came to 12 bases. There are 14 residues in the CDR3. Germline V gives CDR1 KGHSH, CDR2 LQKENI. DNA of the CDR3: TGTGCCAGCTCACCGACGAACGGGATCTACGAGCAGTACTTC. This translates into CASSPTNGIYEQYF.

This clone was picked up a small number of times. This rearrangement joins TRBV30 to TRBJ1-1; TRBD1 is a possible D gene (6 bases). The CDR3 runs 16 residues. Germline CDR1 GTSNPN, CDR2 SVGIG (reference sequence). V was pared by 0 bases and J by 0 bases, with 14 bases between. The chain's CDR3 is CAWSVYWGAVNTEAFF. In nucleotides, the CDR3 is TGTGCCTGGAGTGTATATTGGGGGGCAGTGAACACTGAAGCTTTCTTT. The full variable domain, with the rest looked up from reference TRBV30 and TRBJ1-1, is SQTIHQWPATLVQPVGSPLSLECTVEGTSNPNLYWYRQAAGRGLQLLFYSVGIGQISSEVPQNLSASRPQDRQFILSSKKLLLSDSGFYLCAWSVYWGAVNTEAFFGQGTRLTVV.

The chain carries TRBV4-1 and TRBJ2-2; 7 bases map to TRBD2. J was trimmed by 0 bases and V by 3 bases; bases with no gene match: 7. The CDR3 sequence is 17 residues long. Germline-derived CDR1 and CDR2 are MGHRA and YSYEKL. The CDR3 is CASSQLAAGSNTGELFF. Written as DNA, the CDR3 is TGCGCCAGCAGCCAGCTAGCGGCAGGATCGAACACCGGGGAGCTGTTTTTT.

The rearrangement joins TRBV7-2 to TRBJ1-2; D is ambiguous. V was cut by 3 bases and J by 5 bases, with 16 bases left in between. CDR1 SGHTA and CDR2 FQGNSA come from the germline V gene. CDR3 length: 15 residues. CDR3 DNA: TGTGCCAGCAGCTTCCCATTCGAGACGAATTATGGCTACACCTTC. This codes for CASSFPFETNYGYTF.

The V call is TRBV28, the J call TRBJ1-5; D ambiguous. The CDR3 is made up of 11 amino acids. V lost 8 bases and J lost 6, with 8 bases in between. Looked up from germline, CDR1 is MDHEN and CDR2 is SYDVKM. CDR3 DNA: TGTGCCAGCGCGAAGGTTCAGCCCCAGCATTTT. Translated: CASAKVQPQHF.

The genes are TRBV7-3 and TRBJ1-3; TRBD1 might be the D (5 bases). CDR3 length: 15 residues. Trimming took off 2 bases at V and 2 bases at J, with 10 bases between the two ends. Germline V gene lookup returns CDR1 SGHTA and CDR2 FQGTGA. In DNA form, the CDR3 reads TGTGCCAGCAGCTTATTTCGGGGGGCTGGAAACACCATATATTTT. The encoded protein is CASSLFRGAGNTIYF.

The chain has TRBV4-3 and TRBJ2-1; 14 positions match TRBD2. The CDR3 consists of 17 residues. V was clipped by 1 base and J by 5 bases; unmatched bases: 4. Per germline, CDR1 LGHNA and CDR2 YSLEER. This chain's CDR3 is CASSQAGTSGSDNEQFF. CDR3 bases: TGCGCCAGCAGCCAAGCAGGGACTAGCGGGAGTGACAATGAGCAGTTCTTC.

The CDR3 protein is CASSITGLYNSPLHF. The CDR3 region has the DNA TGTGCCAGTAGTATCACGGGCTTGTATAATTCACCCCTCCACTTT. The chain uses TRBV19 and TRBJ1-6; no clear D. V was clipped by 3 bases and J by 4 bases, with 10 bases between them. Germline lookup yields CDR1 LNHDA and CDR2 SQIVND (reference sequence). The CDR3 consists of 15 residues. Full variable domain (outside the CDR3, taken from reference TRBV19 and TRBJ1-6): DGGITQSPKYLFRKEGQNVTLSCEQNLNHDAMYWYRQDPGQGLRLIYYSQIVNDFQKGDIAEGYSVSREKKESFPLTVTSAQKNPTAFYLCASSITGLYNSPLHFGNGTRLTVT.

As for this clone: The same CDR3 also results from other DNA sequences found in this sample. This chain links TRBV20-1 with TRBJ2-1; D unresolved. The CDR3 totals 11 residues. Trimming pared 0 bases from V and 6 bases from J, leaving 3 bases between. Germline lookup yields CDR1 DFQATT and CDR2 SNEGSKA (reference sequence). CDR3 DNA: TGCAGTGCTAGAGACCTCAATGAGCAGTTCTTC. Translating it yields CSARDLNEQFF.

This clone was detected only once. This chain connects TRBV7-2 to TRBJ2-1, with a weak D call TRBD1 (5 bases). This CDR3 has 13 residues. Per germline, CDR1 SGHTA and CDR2 FQGNSA. V was pared by 6 bases and J by 9 bases, with 15 bases between. The CDR3 nucleotides read TGTGCCAGCAGTCTCCAGGGTCGAAGTGAGCAGTTCTTC. This codes for CASSLQGRSEQFF.

The V call is TRBV30, the J call TRBJ1-2; D is possibly TRBD1 (6 bases). Trimming cost V 1 base and J 8 bases, with 20 bases left between them. The CDR3 has 15 amino acids. The germline gives CDR1 GTSNPN, CDR2 SVGIG (reference sequence). The CDR3 DNA reads as TGTGCCTGGAGTGAAATCTTGACAGGCAACGGCGGCTACACCTTC. Protein sequence: CAWSEILTGNGGYTF.

CDR3 sequence (DNA): TGCGCCAGCAACCCAGAGGGACAGAGCTACGAGCAGTACTTC. It specifies CASNPEGQSYEQYF. The chain joins TRBV5-1 to TRBJ2-7, with 7 positions matching TRBD1. V lost 6 bases, J lost 3 bases, and 9 bases stayed unmatched. CDR1 SGHRS and CDR2 YFSETQ come from the germline V gene. The CDR3 contains 14 residues.

The chain is built from TRBV6-1 and TRBJ2-3, with TRBD2 matching 11 bases. The CDR3 spans 16 residues. The germline V gene encodes CDR1 MNHNS and CDR2 SASEGT. V lost 2 bases, J lost 3 bases, and 4 bases stayed unmatched. The CDR3 protein is CASSEMASGRTDTQYF. CDR3 DNA sequence: TGTGCCAGCAGTGAAATGGCTAGCGGGAGGACAGATACGCAGTATTTT.

This clone was seen only a few times. This chain connects TRBV7-3 to TRBJ2-2, with D possibly matching TRBD1 (6 bases). Trimming removed 4 bases at V and 6 bases at J, with 9 bases between. Germline values: CDR1 SGHTA, CDR2 FQGTGA. The length of the CDR3 is 13 residues. The CDR3 region is CASSSTGPGELFF. The CDR3 DNA reads TGTGCCAGCAGCTCCACAGGGCCCGGGGAGCTGTTTTTT.

The genes are TRBV6-1 and TRBJ2-1; 14 bases map to TRBD2. CDR3 length equals 15 residues. V gave up 6 bases and J gave up 9 bases; unmatched junction bases: 7. Germline V gene sequence: CDR1 MNHNS, CDR2 SASEGT. The CDR3 region is CASSETSGGAVEQFF. The CDR3 DNA is TGTGCCAGCAGCGAGACTAGCGGGGGGGCCGTTGAGCAGTTCTTC.

The chain joins TRBV28 to TRBJ2-7, with TRBD1 as a possible D gene (5 bases). The V end lost 2 bases, the J end lost 3 bases, and 17 bases lay between the germline ends. In germline, CDR1 is MDHEN, CDR2 SYDVKM. This CDR3 is built from 16 residues. DNA of the CDR3: TGTGCCAGCAGTTTAGACTGGGGTAGACAGCACTACGAGCAGTACTTC. This codes for CASSLDWGRQHYEQYF.

The gene calls are TRBV28 and TRBJ1-1; D is unclear. The CDR3 contains 15 residues. V was trimmed by 5 bases and J by 0 bases, leaving 13 bases between them. The germline CDR1 and CDR2 sequences are MDHEN and SYDVKM. Written as DNA, the CDR3 is TGTGCCAGCAGTCCCGCCTGGGGATTGAACACTGAAGCTTTCTTT. Protein sequence: CASSPAWGLNTEAFF.